The 18 T cell receptor beta chains in this list originate from one sample, sequenced in a study of cytomegalovirus exposure and HLA in healthy donors. The PCR had 60 Vbeta and 13 Jbeta primers. Data came from immunoSEQ multiplex PCR; TCRdb stores just in-frame clones and leaves some out. Among around 95,000 clones listed, around four fifths were seen once. The sample was PBMCs. The source is a man aged 30 to 45 in good health and CMV-seropositive.

This rearrangement joins TRBV11-2 to TRBJ1-4; D unclear. Deletions cut 8 bases from V and 6 bases from J, with 16 bases between. CDR3 length: 14 residues. CDR1 is SGHAT, CDR2 FQNNGV, per germline. The CDR3 loop is CASALFLGDEKLFF. CDR3 nucleotides: TGTGCCAGCGCTCTATTCCTTGGTGATGAAAAACTGTTTTTT.

This clone came up a few times. The V and J genes are TRBV27 and TRBJ1-6, with D possibly being TRBD1 (5 bases). The germline V gene has CDR1 MNHEY and CDR2 SMNVEV (reference sequence). V gave up 6 bases and J gave up 6 bases, with 24 bases separating them. The CDR3 sequence is 18 residues long. The CDR3 is CASSKDPWRGGFNSPLHF. The CDR3 nucleotides read TGTGCCAGCAGCAAAGACCCGTGGCGGGGGGGGTTTAATTCACCCCTCCACTTT.

The chain recombines TRBV9 with TRBJ2-2, with 7 bases fitting TRBD1. Per germline, CDR1 SGDLS and CDR2 YYNGEE. V lost 0 bases, J lost 1 base, and 12 bases stayed unmatched. This CDR3 has 19 amino acids. The CDR3 loop reads CASSVARDSSFLNTGELFF. DNA of the CDR3: TGTGCCAGCAGCGTAGCTCGGGACAGTTCGTTCCTGAACACCGGGGAGCTGTTTTTT.

The rearrangement links TRBV27 to TRBJ2-7, with D tentatively TRBD2 (6 bases). CDR1 and CDR2 (germline): MNHEY, SMNVEV (reference sequence). The CDR3 consists of 17 residues. V dropped 5 bases and J dropped 0 bases, with 20 bases sitting between them. CDR3 nucleotide sequence: TGTGCCAGCAGTGGGGAGGCCGGGACGCTAATCTCCTACGAGCAGTACTTC. Residues: CASSGEAGTLISYEQYF.

The rearrangement links TRBV12-1 to TRBJ2-7; the listed D gene, TRBD1, was not tested against the DNA. TRBV12-1 is labeled a pseudogene. This CDR3 is built from 17 residues. The CDR3 loop reads CASSFALAGTGSYEQYF. In DNA form, the CDR3 reads TGTGCCAGCAGCTTTGCACTCGCTGGGACAGGGAGCTACGAGCAGTACTTC.

The rearrangement links TRBV7-6 to TRBJ2-3; 12 bases agree with TRBD2. Germline trimming cut 5 bases from V and 4 bases from J; bases unmatched to any gene: 10. Germline CDR1 SGHVS, CDR2 FNYEAQ. The CDR3 extends over 17 amino acids. This CDR3 reads CASSGGLAGTGADTQYF. The CDR3, as DNA: TGTGCCAGCAGCGGGGGACTAGCGGGTACAGGCGCAGATACGCAGTATTTT.

The rearrangement uses TRBV6-6 and TRBJ1-6, with D perhaps matching TRBD1 (5 bases). Looked up from germline, CDR1 is MNHNY and CDR2 is SVGAGI (reference sequence). The CDR3 contains 13 residues. Trimming took off 2 bases at V and 8 bases at J, with 7 bases between the two ends. The CDR3: CASSYARDSPLHF. The DNA for the CDR3 is TGTGCCAGCAGTTACGCCAGGGATTCACCCCTCCACTTT.

The chain has TRBV28 and TRBJ2-7, with 8 positions matching TRBD1. With V trimmed by 5 bases and J by 5 bases, 11 bases remained unmatched. Germline V gene data show CDR1 as MDHEN and CDR2 as SYDVKM. The CDR3 contains 15 residues. CDR3 amino acids: CASSTTGTGPHEQYF. CDR3 in DNA: TGTGCCAGCAGTACTACCGGGACAGGACCACACGAGCAGTACTTC.

The chain couples TRBV29-1 to TRBJ2-7; TRBD1 matches 12 bases. After removal of 6 bases from V and 6 bases from J, the junction contained 12 bases not matched to a gene. The CDR3 is 15 residues long. The germline gives CDR1 SQVTM, CDR2 ANQGSEA. The CDR3 DNA reads as TGCAGCGTAGGCGGGACAGGGGGCTTCTTGGTCGAGCAGTACTTC. Encoded protein: CSVGGTGGFLVEQYF.

The rearrangement links TRBV6-4 to TRBJ1-5, with TRBD1 identical over 8 bases. The CDR3 consists of 15 residues. V was clipped by 6 bases and J by 0 bases; unmatched bases: 4. Germline CDR1 and CDR2: MRHNA and SNTAGT. This chain's CDR3 is CASSATGDSNQPQHF. CDR3 in DNA: TGTGCCAGCAGCGCGACAGGGGATAGCAATCAGCCCCAGCATTTT.

The V gene is TRBV6-5, the J gene TRBJ1-1; possible D gene TRBD1, 6 bases. From germline, CDR1 is MNHEY and CDR2 SVGAGI. The V end was cut by 5 bases, the J end by 0 bases, with 13 bases between. The CDR3 runs 15 residues. The CDR3 reads CASSAGGTLNTEAFF. CDR3 nucleotides: TGTGCCAGCAGTGCGGGGGGGACACTGAACACTGAAGCTTTCTTT.

The chain carries TRBV7-6 and TRBJ1-4, with TRBD1 identical over 8 bases. The CDR3 consists of 22 residues. With 4 bases clipped from V and 0 bases from J, the junction kept 22 bases outside the gene matches. Germline V CDR1 and CDR2: SGHVS, FNYEAQ. The CDR3 DNA follows: TGTGCCAGCAGCTCCGCGGACAGGGCGGGGGTGTGGGGGCCTGCAACTAATGAAAAACTGTTTTTT. Protein sequence: CASSSADRAGVWGPATNEKLFF.

The chain joins TRBV6-1 to TRBJ1-3, with TRBD1 identical over 9 bases. CDR3 size: 15 residues. V dropped 3 bases and J dropped 4; count of bases not matched to a gene: 4. Germline-derived CDR1 and CDR2 are MNHNS and SASEGT. CDR3 DNA: TGTGCCAGCAGTGATGGACAGGGGTCGGGAAACACCATATATTTT. This gives the protein CASSDGQGSGNTIYF.

As to this clone: A read error may account for a junction end that differs from germline. This chain uses TRBV7-2 with TRBJ2-5; a weak D match, TRBD1 (5 bases). The germline V gene encodes CDR1 SGHTA and CDR2 FQGNSA. This CDR3 has 13 residues. The CDR3 sequence: CATSSQGWETQYF. The CDR3 bases are TGTGCCACCAGCTCGCAGGGTTGGGAGACCCAGTACTTC.

This clone was seen once. The chain carries TRBV27 and TRBJ1-1, with 8 positions matching TRBD1. J gave up 1 base and V 5 bases, and 6 bases lay outside the gene matches. Germline V gene lookup returns CDR1 MNHEY and CDR2 SMNVEV (reference sequence). The CDR3 is 15 residues long. This CDR3 is CASSITGQGNTEAFF. CDR3 DNA sequence: TGTGCCAGCAGTATCACAGGACAGGGGAACACTGAAGCTTTCTTT.

This clone occurred once. The sample holds other DNA sequences that translate to the same CDR3. The chain links TRBV9 to TRBJ2-7; 7 bases match TRBD2. Germline V gene data show CDR1 as SGDLS and CDR2 as YYNGEE. This CDR3 contains 15 residues. The trim removed 0 bases at V and 2 bases at J, leaving 5 bases unmatched. The CDR3 sequence is CASSVGGGVTYEQYF. The CDR3, as DNA: TGTGCCAGCAGCGTAGGGGGGGGAGTCACCTACGAGCAGTACTTC. The whole variable domain, filled in from reference TRBV9 and TRBJ2-7, reads DSGVTQTPKHLITATGQRVTLRCSPRSGDLSVYWYQQSLDQGLQFLIQYYNGEERAKGNILERFSAQQFPDLHSELNLSSLELGDSALYFCASSVGGGVTYEQYFGPGTRLTVT.

V and J are TRBV18 and TRBJ1-2; 7 positions agree with TRBD1. Germline V gene data show CDR1 as KGHSH and CDR2 as LQKENI. The CDR3 extends over 14 amino acids. With V trimmed by 6 bases and J by 1 base, 5 bases remained unmatched. In DNA form, the CDR3 reads TGTGCCAGCTCTCTGGGGACAGATAACTATGGCTACACCTTC. Protein product: CASSLGTDNYGYTF.

CDR3 amino acids: CASSFFIGTGEPSYNSPLHF. The CDR3 bases are TGTGCCAGCAGTTTTTTCATAGGGACAGGGGAACCCTCCTATAATTCACCCCTCCACTTT. The chain couples TRBV28 to TRBJ1-6, with 10 positions matching TRBD1. The germline V gene encodes CDR1 MDHEN and CDR2 SYDVKM. Trimming removed 3 bases from V and 0 bases from J; junction bases left unmatched: 11. The CDR3 spans 20 residues.